These T cell receptor beta chains were read from a single sample in a study of cytomegalovirus exposure and HLA in healthy donors. Using immunoSEQ multiplex PCR, the repertoire was profiled, and TCRdb retains in-frame clones only, with some absent. The sample has approximately 220,000 clones, over 60% seen once. The source material was PBMCs. The receptors were sampled from a male donor in good health and CMV-seronegative. Each CDR3 is given with its conserved first and last residue. A D gene is named only where the DNA matches it firmly. Size is stated for part of the rows, as once, few or many counts, or as a class when the clone is expanded.

j_call v_call clone_size d_call cdr3_aa cdr3_nt
TRBJ1-1 TRBV7-9 NA NA CASSLAGLNTEAFF TGTGCCAGCAGCTTAGCGGGGCTGAACACTGAAGCTTTCTTT
TRBJ2-1 TRBV27 few TRBD2 CASSFGTSIGYEQFF TGTGCCAGCAGTTTCGGGACTAGCATAGGGTATGAGCAGTTCTTC
TRBJ2-2 TRBV7-2 NA NA CASSLSPGKTGTGELFF TGTGCCAGCAGCTTATCCCCGGGGAAAACAGGGACCGGGGAGCTGTTTTTT
TRBJ1-2 TRBV7-9 few TRBD1 CASSPGQGLGYGYTF TGTGCCAGCAGCCCCGGACAGGGGCTTGGCTATGGCTACACCTTC
TRBJ2-7 TRBV9 NA NA CASSPGTRSYEQYF TGTGCCAGCAGCCCAGGGACACGCTCCTACGAGCAGTACTTC
TRBJ2-1 TRBV29-1 NA TRBD1 CSVEDRAPNEQFF TGCAGCGTTGAGGACAGGGCCCCCAATGAGCAGTTCTTC
TRBJ2-1 TRBV27 NA TRBD1 CASSLWTGYNEQFF TGTGCCAGCAGTTTATGGACAGGCTACAATGAGCAGTTCTTC
TRBJ2-3 TRBV4-2 NA TRBD2 CASSQGTSGDLDTQYF TGTGCCAGCAGCCAAGGGACTAGCGGGGACTTAGATACGCAGTATTTT
TRBJ1-1 TRBV19 NA TRBD1 CASTAAGGFGAFF TGTGCCAGTACCGCGGCAGGGGGATTCGGAGCTTTCTTT
TRBJ2-3 TRBV9 once TRBD1 CASTPARGTDTQYF TGTGCCAGCACCCCCGCCAGGGGGACAGATACGCAGTATTTT
TRBJ1-2 TRBV9 NA NA CASSVDINYGYTF TGTGCCAGCAGCGTAGATATAAACTATGGCTACACCTTC
TRBJ2-1 TRBV2 NA NA CASSETPPPMGVTYNEQFF TGTGCCAGCAGTGAAACCCCTCCCCCGATGGGCGTGACCTACAATGAGCAGTTCTTC
TRBJ2-1 TRBV5-1 NA TRBD2 CASSLLAGEYNEQFF TGCGCCAGCAGCTTACTAGCGGGGGAGTACAATGAGCAGTTCTTC
TRBJ2-1 TRBV9 NA TRBD2 CASSVGTSGERSYNEQFF TGTGCCAGCAGCGTTGGGACTAGCGGGGAACGCTCCTACAATGAGCAGTTCTTC
TRBJ1-2 TRBV5-1 few TRBD1 CASSPNRGDYGYTF TGCGCCAGCAGCCCGAACAGGGGAGACTATGGCTACACCTTC
TRBJ1-2 TRBV2 NA TRBD1 CASSDDRTGTNYGYTF TGTGCCAGCAGTGATGATCGGACAGGCACTAACTATGGCTACACCTTC
TRBJ1-1 TRBV7-9 NA TRBD1 CASSPPSQGTTEAFF TGTGCCAGCAGCCCACCCTCACAGGGGACCACTGAAGCTTTCTTT
TRBJ2-1 TRBV7-2 NA NA CASSRGLYNEQFF TGTGCCAGCAGCCGAGGACTTTACAATGAGCAGTTCTTC
TRBJ2-2 TRBV6-1 few NA CASRAGTANTGELFF TGTGCCAGCAGGGCCGGGACTGCGAACACCGGGGAGCTGTTTTTT
TRBJ2-1 TRBV5-6 once TRBD1 CASSLGDRVNEQFF TGTGCCAGCAGCTTGGGGGACAGGGTCAATGAGCAGTTCTTC
TRBJ2-7 TRBV9 NA TRBD1 CASSVGGTGISYEQYF TGTGCCAGCAGCGTAGGTGGGACAGGGATATCCTACGAGCAGTACTTC
TRBJ2-7 TRBV7-8 NA TRBD2 CASSLGRLAGDEQYF TGTGCCAGCAGCTTAGGTAGACTAGCGGGGGACGAGCAGTACTTC
TRBJ2-1 TRBV12-5 NA NA CASGLVGEGVETEQFF TGTGCTAGTGGTTTGGTAGGAGAGGGAGTGGAAACAGAGCAGTTCTTC
TRBJ2-7 TRBV5-4 NA NA CASSLEGVYEQYF TGTGCCAGCAGCTTGGAGGGAGTCTACGAGCAGTACTTC
TRBJ2-3 TRBV28 few NA CASRSGTSTDTQYF TGTGCCAGCAGGTCGGGGACTAGCACAGATACGCAGTATTTT
TRBJ1-1 TRBV5-1 NA TRBD1 CASSFDREENTEAFF TGCGCCAGCAGCTTCGACAGGGAAGAGAACACTGAAGCTTTCTTT
TRBJ1-2 TRBV6-5 NA NA CASSYARVHYGYTF TGTGCCAGCAGTTACGCCAGGGTGCACTATGGCTACACCTTC
TRBJ1-2 TRBV6-5 NA NA CASSAPETHGYTF TGTGCCAGCAGTGCCCCAGAAACCCATGGCTACACCTTC
TRBJ2-1 TRBV6-6 NA NA CTSSPEHTGSPRRFF TGTACCAGCAGTCCGGAACATACAGGTTCCCCTCGTCGGTTCTTC
TRBJ1-1 TRBV2 few NA CASQRTDNTEAFF TGTGCCAGCCAACGGACAGACAACACTGAAGCTTTCTTT
TRBJ2-7 TRBV7-9 NA NA CAGDRNYEQYF TGTGCCGGTGACAGGAACTACGAGCAGTACTTC
TRBJ2-5 TRBV4-3 NA NA CASSQGRQETQYF TGCGCCAGCAGCCAAGGTCGCCAAGAGACCCAGTACTTC
TRBJ2-7 TRBV18 few NA CASSPNSGISYEQYF TGTGCCAGCTCACCAAATAGCGGAATCTCCTACGAGCAGTACTTC
TRBJ2-7 TRBV4-2 NA TRBD1 CASSQDLGTGAYEQYF TGTGCCAGCAGCCAAGATCTCGGGACAGGGGCGTACGAGCAGTACTTC
TRBJ2-1 TRBV6-1 NA NA CASSGTVGLGSYNEQFF TGTGCCAGCAGTGGCACAGTAGGACTGGGCTCCTACAATGAGCAGTTCTTC
TRBJ2-1 TRBV11-3 NA NA CASSLVGGSLYNEQFF TGTGCCAGCAGCTTAGTTGGGGGGAGTCTCTACAATGAGCAGTTCTTC
TRBJ2-7 TRBV14 NA TRBD2 CASGERESYEQYF TGTGCCAGCGGGGAGCGGGAATCCTACGAGCAGTACTTC
TRBJ1-5 TRBV5-1 NA TRBD1 CASSLGTGGDQPQHF TGCGCCAGCAGCTTGGGAACAGGGGGCGACCAGCCCCAGCATTTT
TRBJ2-1 TRBV7-2 NA TRBD2 CASNSGGPRNEQFF TGTGCCAGCAACAGCGGGGGGCCCCGGAATGAGCAGTTCTTC
TRBJ2-4 TRBV7-9 NA NA CASSLDALAKNIQYF TGTGCCAGCAGCTTAGACGCACTAGCCAAAAACATTCAGTACTTC
TRBJ1-1 TRBV9 NA NA CASSPSPGGPEAFF TGTGCCAGCAGCCCGAGTCCGGGGGGTCCTGAAGCTTTCTTT
TRBJ2-7 TRBV2 NA TRBD2 CASNLAGPYEQYF TGTGCCAGCAACCTAGCGGGACCCTACGAGCAGTACTTC
TRBJ1-4 TRBV7-2 NA NA CASSLASRTSNEKLFF TGTGCCAGCAGCTTAGCGTCAAGGACAAGTAATGAAAAACTGTTTTTT
TRBJ2-7 TRBV9 NA TRBD1 CASSGLAGQGLSGMPEQYF TGTGCCAGCAGCGGCCTGGCGGGACAGGGTTTATCGGGTATGCCCGAGCAGTACTTC
TRBJ2-3 TRBV29-1 NA NA CSVVQGGSADTQYF TGCAGCGTCGTACAGGGCGGGAGCGCAGATACGCAGTATTTT
TRBJ2-7 TRBV4-1 NA TRBD1 CASSQEDSTGGVYEQYF TGCGCCAGCAGCCAAGAAGACTCCACAGGGGGCGTCTACGAGCAGTACTTC
TRBJ2-5 TRBV13 NA NA CASSLEAGEETQYF TGTGCCAGCAGCTTAGAAGCAGGCGAAGAGACCCAGTACTTC
TRBJ1-1 TRBV11-2 NA TRBD1 CASSFRGQGITEAFF TGTGCCAGCAGCTTCAGGGGACAGGGTATTACTGAAGCTTTCTTT
TRBJ2-1 TRBV5-6 NA TRBD2 CASSSATHSGGRNEQFF TGTGCCAGCAGCTCGGCAACCCATAGCGGGGGTAGGAATGAGCAGTTCTTC
TRBJ2-3 TRBV7-3 NA TRBD2 CASSLFSGGTDTQYF TGTGCCAGCAGCTTATTCAGCGGGGGCACAGATACGCAGTATTTT